The rows below give T cell receptor beta chains drawn from one sample of a study of radiotherapy plus CTLA-4 blockade in lung cancer. TCRdb's copy holds only in-frame clones and misses some; the assay was immunoSEQ multiplex PCR. This sample yields around 99,000 clones, of which around nine tenths are seen a single time; 4.5% to 6% belongs to the top ten. Sample: peripheral blood, taken from a patient treated with radiotherapy plus ipilimumab. Every receptor here comes from a human donor with non-small cell lung cancer that progressed on radiotherapy plus ipilimumab. Both conserved end residues are part of each CDR3. D genes are given only for firm matches. The listing skips clone size in some rows; elsewhere it reads once, few, many or a size class.

TRBJ2-1 NA NA TRBV29-1 CSGGRDNEQFF TGCAGCGGGGGGAGAGACAATGAGCAGTTCTTC
TRBJ2-3 NA NA TRBV5-4 CASSPQRASPQYF TGTGCCAGCAGCCCCCAGAGGGCATCCCCGCAGTATTTT
TRBJ1-5 NA NA TRBV6-5 CASSYDSAVGRPQHF TGTGCCAGCAGTTACGACAGCGCGGTTGGACGTCCCCAGCATTTT
TRBJ1-5 NA NA TRBV29-1 CSAQTDSARYF TGCAGCGCCCAAACCGACTCTGCCAGGTATTTT
TRBJ2-1 NA NA TRBV9 CASSVSGSSYNEQFF TGTGCCAGCAGCGTTTCGGGTAGTTCCTACAATGAGCAGTTCTTC
TRBJ2-7 NA TRBD2 TRBV19 CASSPIAGWGSEQYF TGTGCCAGTAGCCCTATAGCGGGTTGGGGTTCCGAGCAGTACTTC
TRBJ2-1 NA TRBD2 TRBV5-1 CASSPGTSSYNEQFF TGCGCCAGCAGCCCGGGGACTAGCTCCTACAATGAGCAGTTCTTC
TRBJ1-2 NA TRBD1 TRBV11-2 CASSTGQVYGYTF TGTGCCAGCAGCACGGGACAGGTATATGGCTACACCTTC
TRBJ1-1 NA TRBD1 TRBV5-6 CASSPTGGPGTFF TGTGCCAGCAGCCCCACAGGGGGCCCGGGGACTTTCTTT
TRBJ2-1 NA TRBD2 TRBV18 CASSPLPGTIHNEQFF TGTGCCAGCTCACCACTCCCCGGGACTATTCACAATGAGCAGTTCTTC
TRBJ1-1 NA NA TRBV5-6 CASSREVNTEAFF TGTGCCAGCAGCCGGGAAGTGAACACTGAAGCTTTCTTT
TRBJ1-4 few NA TRBV11-3 CASSPGRGQGLFF TGTGCCAGCAGCCCCGGGAGGGGCCAGGGACTGTTTTTT
TRBJ1-1 NA TRBD1 TRBV12-5 CASGSDRGTEAFF TGTGCTAGTGGCTCGGACAGGGGCACTGAAGCTTTCTTT
TRBJ1-1 NA NA TRBV29-1 CSVPPRGGPVNTEAFF TGCAGCGTCCCCCCGCGGGGGGGCCCGGTGAACACTGAAGCTTTCTTT
TRBJ2-3 NA NA TRBV5-1 CASSLDLASTDTQYF TGCGCCAGCAGCTTGGACCTCGCTAGCACAGATACGCAGTATTTT
TRBJ2-2 NA NA TRBV11-2 CASSWNTGELFF TGTGCCAGCAGCTGGAACACCGGGGAGCTGTTTTTT
TRBJ2-5 once NA TRBV7-7 CASSLEGQETQYF TGTGCTAGCAGCTTAGAAGGCCAAGAGACCCAGTACTTC
TRBJ2-3 few NA TRBV5-4 CASSSFSRQATDTQYF TGTGCCAGCAGTAGCTTTTCCCGACAGGCCACAGATACGCAGTATTTT
TRBJ2-3 NA NA TRBV19 CASSILLARDTQYF TGTGCCAGTAGTATTTTGCTAGCGAGAGATACGCAGTATTTT
TRBJ1-1 NA NA TRBV21-1 CASAGGQNTEAFF TGTGCCTCCGCAGGAGGGCAGAACACTGAAGCTTTCTTT
TRBJ2-2 NA NA TRBV14 CASSQERRLGPKGGHTGELFF TGTGCCAGCAGCCAAGAGCGACGGTTGGGACCAAAAGGGGGGCACACCGGGGAGCTGTTTTTT
TRBJ1-3 NA NA TRBV2 CASSVGLLSSGNTIYF TGTGCCAGCAGTGTGGGACTTCTAAGCTCTGGAAACACCATATATTTT
TRBJ2-7 once TRBD1 TRBV27 CASSRQGSYEQYF TGTGCCAGCAGTAGACAGGGGAGTTACGAGCAGTACTTC
TRBJ2-7 NA NA TRBV5-6 CASSSLAAQLGEQYF TGTGCCAGCAGCTCTCTGGCGGCACAACTCGGCGAGCAGTACTTC
TRBJ2-2 NA NA TRBV6-5 CASNGGPGELFF TGTGCCAGCAATGGCGGTCCCGGGGAGCTGTTTTTT
TRBJ2-5 NA NA TRBV5-1 CASSLVAGMETQYF TGCGCCAGCAGCTTGGTTGCAGGGATGGAGACCCAGTACTTC
TRBJ2-1 NA NA TRBV29-1 CSVRDGKFNEQFF TGCAGCGTTCGGGACGGAAAATTCAATGAGCAGTTCTTC
TRBJ2-1 NA NA TRBV5-1 CASSLAQNPGNEQFF TGCGCCAGCAGCTTGGCACAAAACCCCGGGAATGAGCAGTTCTTC
TRBJ1-3 few NA TRBV6-6 CASTPGHNSGNTIYF TGTGCCAGCACCCCGGGACACAATTCTGGAAACACCATATATTTT
TRBJ2-7 NA TRBD2 TRBV2 CASSEEGWGTSGSGAHEQYF TGTGCCAGCAGTGAAGAAGGGTGGGGGACTAGCGGGAGTGGGGCCCACGAGCAGTACTTC
TRBJ2-7 few TRBD2 TRBV28 CASSPGLAGIYEQYF TGTGCCAGCAGCCCGGGACTAGCGGGAATTTACGAGCAGTACTTC
TRBJ2-5 NA NA TRBV27 CASSLAGKTQYF TGTGCCAGCAGTCTAGCTGGGAAGACCCAGTACTTC
TRBJ1-2 NA TRBD1 TRBV5-4 CASSPSTGFGYTF TGTGCCAGCAGCCCCTCGACAGGGTTTGGCTACACCTTC
TRBJ2-5 NA TRBD1 TRBV4-2 CASASTGGAWVQETQYF TGTGCCAGCGCCAGCACAGGGGGCGCTTGGGTCCAAGAGACCCAGTACTTC
TRBJ2-5 NA NA TRBV9 CASSVNSLIETQYF TGTGCCAGCAGCGTGAACAGCTTGATTGAGACCCAGTACTTC
TRBJ2-1 NA TRBD2 TRBV29-1 CSVLRGGGIEEQFF TGCAGCGTCCTCCGGGGCGGGGGGATAGAAGAGCAGTTCTTC
TRBJ1-2 NA NA TRBV29-1 CSAGSGDGYTF TGCAGCGCTGGCTCAGGGGATGGCTACACCTTC
TRBJ1-1 NA NA TRBV15 CATSRSSARNTEAFF TGTGCCACCAGCAGGAGCTCGGCCAGGAACACTGAAGCTTTCTTT
TRBJ1-5 NA NA TRBV30 CAWSLGGGGNQPQHF TGTGCCTGGAGCCTTGGGGGGGGCGGGAATCAGCCCCAGCATTTT
TRBJ2-5 NA TRBD2 TRBV6-5 CASSYSGGSGAETQYF TGTGCCAGCAGTTACTCGGGCGGGAGTGGGGCAGAGACCCAGTACTTC
TRBJ2-7 NA NA TRBV2 CASSSPGLGSYEQYF TGTGCCAGCAGTTCACCGGGACTGGGTTCCTACGAGCAGTACTTC
TRBJ2-1 once TRBD2 TRBV6-5 CASSPSGRNEQFF TGTGCCAGCAGCCCCAGCGGGAGGAATGAGCAGTTCTTC
TRBJ2-4 NA NA TRBV6-1 CASSEAWGAAWDIQYF TGTGCCAGCAGTGAAGCCTGGGGTGCCGCATGGGACATTCAGTACTTC
TRBJ2-4 NA NA TRBV9 CASSVESQAIQYF TGTGCCAGCAGCGTAGAATCCCAGGCCATTCAGTACTTC
TRBJ1-4 NA TRBD1 TRBV12-5 CASGIGDSFEKLFF TGTGCTAGTGGTATCGGGGACAGCTTTGAAAAACTGTTTTTT
TRBJ2-5 NA NA TRBV9 CASSVGWGSQETQYF TGTGCCAGCAGCGTAGGGTGGGGGAGTCAAGAGACCCAGTACTTC